These T cell receptor beta chains were read from a single sample in a study of robustness of blood B and T cell sequencing. TCRdb reprocessed the PCR reads with MiXCR, giving one entry per CDR3 protein. Among roughly 3,300 distinct CDR3 sequences listed, approximately 53% were seen once. Material for sequencing was peripheral blood. The origin of the receptors is a human donor in good health. CDR3s include the opening cysteine and the closing phenylalanine or tryptophan.

j_call,v_call,cdr3_length,cdr3_aa
TRBJ1-2,TRBV2,13,CASSEMRREGYTF
TRBJ2-7,TRBV10-3,14,CAISESKDGGEQYF
TRBJ2-2,TRBV30,15,CAWQRGSANTGELFF
TRBJ2-3,TRBV29-1,13,CNEGAPSTDTQYF
TRBJ1-2,TRBV25-1,14,CASSPGNPLYGYTF
TRBJ1-6,TRBV4-2,16,CASSRFSTGGNSPLHF
TRBJ1-2,TRBV20-1,12,CSARAGGLSYTF
TRBJ1-2,TRBV9,11,CASSSNYGYTF
TRBJ1-5,TRBV6-1,13,CASSGEGSQPQHF
TRBJ2-3,TRBV5-1,15,CASSLKGASTDTQYF
TRBJ2-1,TRBV6-1,15,CASRPTSGPADEQFF
TRBJ1-5,TRBV4-2,13,CASSRDRNQPQHF
TRBJ1-2,TRBV29-1,13,CSVQTTGGYGYTF
TRBJ2-1,TRBV12-3/TRBV12-4,16,CASSSGPAGTFNEQFF
TRBJ1-2,TRBV15,14,CATSSAGDKGGYTF
TRBJ1-1,TRBV15,13,CATSLTGYTEAFF
TRBJ2-7,TRBV4-2,15,CASSRAGLGQYEQYF
TRBJ1-1,TRBV20-1,13,CSASGGSVTEAFF
TRBJ1-1,TRBV6-1,14,CASSLLRGTGEAFF
TRBJ2-7,TRBV7-7,14,CASSFRQGPYEQYF
TRBJ2-2,TRBV7-9,13,CASSPWTGGELFF
TRBJ2-3,TRBV30,11,CAWTDTDTQYF
TRBJ2-2,TRBV6-5,16,CASSYSGTGDTGELFF
TRBJ2-5,TRBV6-1,14,CASSEQGIQETQYF
TRBJ2-7,TRBV5-1,15,CASSRGGGQGHEQYF
TRBJ2-1,TRBV4-1,15,CASSRTSGGAREQFF
TRBJ1-1,TRBV6-5,13,CASRYRGNTEAFF
TRBJ1-3,TRBV24-1,16,CATSDYRGSSGNTIYF
TRBJ2-3,TRBV30,11,CAWALSDTQYF
TRBJ2-3,TRBV10-3,13,CAINRDGTDTQYF
TRBJ1-2,TRBV10-3,16,CAISRDAAGSDYGYTF
TRBJ1-2,TRBV6-4,13,CASRDSTNYGYTF
TRBJ2-1,TRBV24-1,16,CATSDLSGGDYNEQFF
TRBJ2-3,TRBV5-1,17,CASSLGPPFLATDTQYF
TRBJ1-2,TRBV5-1,14,CASSLGPGGYGYTF
TRBJ1-1,TRBV20-1,13,CSVRSPANTEAFF
TRBJ1-2,TRBV12-3/TRBV12-4,13,CASSLGGIYGYTF
TRBJ2-7,TRBV7-2,12,CASSYWSYEQYF
TRBJ1-2,TRBV9,15,CASSVVPTGGIGYTF
TRBJ2-1,TRBV5-1,15,CASSLDGGSYNEQFF
TRBJ1-2,TRBV10-3,15,CAISERGLTNYGYTF
TRBJ2-1,TRBV4-1,14,CASTQNTRGNEQFF
TRBJ2-1,TRBV29-1,13,CSVLGDSYNEQFF
TRBJ2-6,TRBV24-1,16,CATSEGGARGANVLTF
TRBJ2-7,TRBV12-3/TRBV12-4,15,CASSPPGLRSYEQYF
TRBJ2-5,TRBV13,15,CASSLERGLKETQYF
TRBJ2-3,TRBV12-3/TRBV12-4,16,CASSHSVRSGTDTQYF
TRBJ2-1,TRBV24-1,17,CATSDPRTGASNNEQFF
TRBJ2-7,TRBV6-5,15,CASSYSGDFNYEQYF
TRBJ2-5,TRBV12-3/TRBV12-4,13,CASSLRGQETQYF
TRBJ2-7,TRBV5-1,12,CASSLDRGEQYF
TRBJ1-1,TRBV10-3,11,CAISLGNEAFF
TRBJ1-4,TRBV15,15,CATSRESGGNEKLFF